The present T cell receptor beta chain was sequenced within a study of blood T cell repertoires in COVID-19. At the level of the study: Researchers got acute and convalescent COVID-19 samples from the United States, Italy and Spain. T cells, B-cell-depleted T cells, or PBMCs supplied cDNA or gDNA.

Germline loops: CDR1 LNHNV, CDR2 YYDKDF (reference sequence). The CDR3 runs 16 residues. J lost 3 bases, V lost 4 bases, and 7 bases had no gene match. As handled by the study authors: Amplification of reference gene primers was used by the study to estimate nucleated cell counts. Sequencing was performed with immunoSEQ multiplex PCR; in TCRdb, only in-frame clones are kept and a portion is missing. The V and J calls and clone size come from that table; D and trimming were worked out from the DNA. The sample includes approximately 72,000 clones, approximately 85% of them seen just once. The sequenced sample was peripheral blood. This clonotype was obtained from a man aged 50 or older with acute or convalescent COVID-19. This rearrangement joins TRBV15 to TRBJ2-3; TRBD2 agrees at 10 bases. The CDR3 reads CATSKGVSGGTDTQYF. CDR3 in DNA: TGTGCCACCAGCAAGGGGGTTAGCGGGGGGACAGATACGCAGTATTTT.